The present T cell receptor beta chain was sequenced within a study of Graves' ophthalmopathy and Graves' hyperthyroidism (dated by TCRdb to 2016 to 2019). Background on the whole study: Stable hyperthyroidism was defined as no progression to ophthalmopathy within 18 months of follow-up. The independent validation cohort included 18 to 20 hyperthyroidism patients plus 17 patients who later progressed from hyperthyroidism to ophthalmopathy. Following sampling, methimazole starting at 30 mg daily was administered to hyperthyroidism patients, and high-dose intravenous methylprednisolone was administered to ophthalmopathy patients. In total, around 130 blood samples were TCR-sequenced: 40 to 45 ophthalmopathy, under 80 hyperthyroidism and around 17 hyperthyroidism-to-ophthalmopathy patients. To tell Graves' ophthalmopathy apart from Graves' hyperthyroidism, and to predict which patients would progress to ophthalmopathy, the study relied on TCR beta repertoire signatures. In five or six hyperthyroidism patients, the T-cell repertoire of thyroid tissue was compared with the T-cell repertoire of blood. A discovery set of 90 to 100 patients (more than 40 ophthalmopathy, about 55 stable hyperthyroidism) was enrolled to explore V-J signatures distinguishing ophthalmopathy from hyperthyroidism.

The hyperthyroidism patients were 18 to 65 years old and newly diagnosed, with a disease duration of less than 2 months. Patients were excluded if they had other autoimmune diseases, uncontrolled infections, pregnancy or lactation. Clinical symptoms, serum thyroxine, TRAb, thyroid ultrasound and orbital computed tomography formed the basis of the diagnosis. Trizol reagent was used to extract the total RNA, and its quality was then checked on an Agilent 2100 Bioanalyzer. Of note for this clonotype: It lacks a known antigen. The junction shows a germline mismatch at one end, possibly a read error.

Via the germline V gene, CDR1 is SGHRS and CDR2 YFSETQ. The CDR3 covers 13 residues, taking in both the cysteine and the phenylalanine. The read is trimmed to its CDR3 DNA, 39 bases read in frame from base 1. For repertoire sequencing, the TCR beta CDR3 regions were amplified from RNA transcripts. The first round was an RT-PCR using HTBI primers with the Qiagen OneStep RT-PCR kit, and this first round was followed by a second-round multiplex PCR, then size selection and purification. Libraries were sequenced on an Illumina HiSeq2000 using paired-end 100 bp reads. The source study handled its data this way. SOAPnuke was used to process the reads, removing any read that contained adapters or uncalled bases, had a mean Phred below 15, or lacked an exact match to the constant primer or identifier. COPE v1.2.5 was used to merge the high-quality paired reads. Each unique nucleotide sequence was treated as a clonotype, and MiTCR v1.1 was used to align the clonotypes to the IMGT TRB V, D and J references. The analysis was limited to V-J combinations with a frequency above 0.0001, which together covered about 99% of the repertoires. A TCR clonal expansion and chaos score per V-J combination was defined as the ratio of F50 clonal expansion to chaos observed in the TCRdist matrix. Welch's t-statistics and random forest were used to reduce the features to about twelve V-J combinations, which were then used as input to a naive Bayes classifier. Thyroid-blood repertoire similarity was quantified with the Morisita-Horn index. The public reads were quality trimmed at Q25 with fastp and then assembled into clones with MiXCR by TCRdb, keeping productive beta chains. For every CDR3 protein sequence, its rows merge into one entry that carries the most common genes and DNA. The V and J calls come from TCRdb's annotation, not from the publication. The sample table shows around 1,200,000 distinct CDR3 sequences, and approximately 35% are seen once. Around 10% of the sample goes to the ten largest clones.

General findings and caveats noted by the study authors: Most of the expanded thyroid clonotypes with a frequency above 0.001 were also detected in blood, and it was suggested that the thyroid immune response may be reflected by blood repertoires. In validation, the model predicted ophthalmopathy progression with about 71% sensitivity and approximately 78% specificity; 12 predicted patients were CT-confirmed with GO in a median of around 6.5 months. The 13-signature model separated ophthalmopathy from stable hyperthyroidism with 87.88% sensitivity and less than 83% specificity in cross-validation, and 80%/75% in the test set. No statistical method was used to set the sample size in advance, and the investigators knew which group each participant was assigned to.

The material sequenced was peripheral blood or thyroid tissue (not recorded which). This sequence was found in an adult man with Graves' hyperthyroidism. The receptor chain draws on TRBV5-1 and TRBJ2-7; the central 12 bases match TRBD1. The CDR3 protein sequence reads: CARSGTGGNEQYF. The bases are TGTGCTAGGTCCGGGACAGGGGGCAACGAGCAGTACTTC.